The source of this T cell receptor (beta chain) is a study of T cells in localized non-small cell lung cancer. The method was immunoSEQ multiplex PCR; TCRdb's version includes in-frame clones alone and lacks a portion of them. The table has some 140,000 clones, about 89% seen once. Losses at the gene ends were 2 bases for V and 7 bases for J; bases not matched to a gene: 7. This CDR3 is built from 15 residues. The germline gives CDR1 MGHRA, CDR2 YSYEKL. To note about this clone: Its antigen is still unknown.

Study-level results: Adjacent lung had a median about 60 of the 100 largest tumor clones. The study linked higher blood T cell density to longer overall survival.

The input for sequencing was peripheral blood, taken before any cancer treatment. The sequence derives from a female donor of 60 years or more with stage I lung adenocarcinoma. This chain links TRBV4-1 with TRBJ1-2; 10 bases agree with TRBD1. The CDR3 region has the DNA TGCGCCAGCAGCCAACAAATGGACAGGGGGTTTGGCTACACCTTC. Amino acids: CASSQQMDRGFGYTF.